This T cell receptor beta chain was sequenced during a study of T cells in Graves' hyperthyroidism and ophthalmopathy (dated by TCRdb to between 2018 and 2020). Some background on the complete study: Peripheral blood samples were taken at the time of initial diagnosis, prior to any treatment. TCR V-J signatures able to tell the groups apart were searched for in a discovery cohort of some 97 patients, of whom roughly 42 had Graves' ophthalmopathy and more than 55 had stable Graves' hyperthyroidism. Prospective prediction of ophthalmopathy was tested in an independent validation cohort of under 20 hyperthyroidism patients and 17 patients who later progressed to ophthalmopathy. For training and testing, the roughly 93 patients in the discovery cohort were randomly divided in a 7:3 ratio. Thyroid tissue and blood T-cell repertoires from about 6 Graves' hyperthyroidism patients were also compared in the study. After sampling, hyperthyroidism patients received methimazole starting at 30 mg daily, and ophthalmopathy patients received high-dose intravenous methylprednisolone. The paper reports TCR Vbeta CDR3 sequencing of some 140 peripheral blood samples: some 41 ophthalmopathy, fewer than 80 hyperthyroidism and around 17 progressor patients.

A patient counted as having stable Graves' hyperthyroidism if no progression to ophthalmopathy occurred over 18 months of follow-up. The hyperthyroidism patients were between 18 and 65 years old and newly diagnosed, with a disease duration of less than 2 months. Exclusion was applied to patients with uncontrolled infections, other autoimmune diseases, pregnancy or lactation. Diagnoses were established on the basis of clinical symptoms, serum thyroxine and TRAb, thyroid ultrasound, and orbital computed tomography. Ficoll-Paque density gradient centrifugation was used to isolate PBMCs from 9.5 to 10 ml of fresh peripheral blood. Trizol reagent was used to extract total RNA, and RNA quality was then checked on an Agilent 2100 Bioanalyzer. This clonotype was counted a few times. Its antigen remains unidentified. Base qualities are not provided; no much larger clone lies one nucleotide away. Amplification of TCR beta CDR3 regions was carried out from RNA transcripts. The TCR CDR3 was subjected to a first round of RT-PCR using the HTBI primer set and the Qiagen OneStep RT-PCR kit. The libraries were constructed in a second round of multiplex PCR and then size-selected and purified. The libraries were sequenced on an Illumina HiSeq2000 using paired-end 100 bp reads. In the source study's methods: SOAPnuke was used to process the raw data, throwing out any read that contained adapters or uncalled bases, had a mean Phred below 15, or lacked an exact constant-primer or identifier match. COPE v1.2.5 was used to merge high-quality paired reads, and clonotypes were defined as unique nucleotide sequences. Clonotypes were aligned to IMGT TRBV, TRBD and TRBJ reference segments using MiTCR v1.1. Analysis was restricted to V-J combinations with a frequency above 0.0001, which covered 99.2% of repertoires. A TCS score was defined as the ratio between F50 (clonal expansion) and ExV (chaos), using BLOSUM62-based TCRdist between CDR3 peptides within each V-J. Welch's t-statistics and random forest reduced some 510 V-J features to 13, which were used in a naive Bayes classifier (R e1071). In TCRdb, the public reads were trimmed at Q25 with fastp and aligned with MiXCR, with productive beta chains retained. All rows with the same CDR3 protein become a single entry with the most common DNA and genes. TCRdb's processing, not the study's, gives the V and J calls here. This sample gives about 320,000 distinct CDR3 sequences in total; approximately 17% of them show up just once. The ten biggest clones cover around a third of the sample.

CDR1 MGHRA and CDR2 YSYEKL are derived from the germline V gene. The trim is 1 base for V and 6 bases for J, with a gap of 9 bases between the germline ends. The CDR3 measures 14 amino acids from cysteine to phenylalanine. The sequence is cut down to CDR3 DNA, 42 bases in frame from base 1. General findings and caveats noted by the study authors: Sample size was not statistically predetermined, and blinding of investigators to group allocation was not performed. Most expanded thyroid clonotypes (frequency above 0.001) were also detected in blood, a finding suggesting that blood repertoires may reflect thyroid immune responses. In validation, the model predicted progression to ophthalmopathy with approximately 70% sensitivity and around 72% specificity, a median of approximately 6.5 months before onset. In cross-validation, a model built on a 13 V-J signature told ophthalmopathy apart from stable hyperthyroidism with 85% to 90% sensitivity and 81% to 82% specificity, and in testing the same model reached 80%/75%.

The rearranged chain carries TRBV4-1 and TRBJ2-2; no D gene can be assigned with confidence. The receptor comes from a man younger than 40 with Graves' hyperthyroidism. The sequenced sample was blood. The encoded CDR3 is CASSQALKAGELFF. The DNA sequence is TGCGCCAGCAGCCAAGCCCTGAAAGCCGGGGAGCTGTTTTTT.